Below, one TCR beta chain is given with its context. Seattle-derived patients entered the study during active infection and were followed longitudinally. The sample belongs to a study of blood T cell repertoires in COVID-19. J lost 6 bases, V lost 4 bases, and 5 bases had no gene match. CDR1 is KGHSH, CDR2 LQKENI, per germline. The CDR3 spans 15 residues. The repertoire was sequenced with immunoSEQ multiplex PCR; TCRdb's copy has only in-frame clones and lacks some. Of roughly 190,000 clones listed, roughly 80% are singletons. The receptor comes from a woman aged 70-85 years with COVID-19, enrolled during active disease. The sample was peripheral blood. The chain has TRBV18 and TRBJ1-6, with TRBD1 matching over 8 bases. The CDR3 protein is CASSQQQGGNSPLHF. The CDR3 DNA reads TGTGCCAGCTCACAGCAACAGGGGGGTAATTCACCCCTCCACTTT.